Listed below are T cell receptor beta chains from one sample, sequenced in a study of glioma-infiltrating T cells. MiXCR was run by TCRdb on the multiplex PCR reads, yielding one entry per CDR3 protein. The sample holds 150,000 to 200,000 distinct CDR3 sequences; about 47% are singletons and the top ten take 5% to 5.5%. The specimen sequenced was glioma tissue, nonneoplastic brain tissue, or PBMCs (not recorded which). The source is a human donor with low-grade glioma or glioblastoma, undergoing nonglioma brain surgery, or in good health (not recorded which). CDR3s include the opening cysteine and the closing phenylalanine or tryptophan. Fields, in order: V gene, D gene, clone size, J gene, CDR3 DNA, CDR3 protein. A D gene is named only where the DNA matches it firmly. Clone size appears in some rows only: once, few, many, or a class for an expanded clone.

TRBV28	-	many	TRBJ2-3	TGTGCCAGTCACCGGGCCACCTCTTTGGTCTCAGATACGCAGTATTTT	CASHRATSLVSDTQYF
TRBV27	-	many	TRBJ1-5	TGTGCCAGCAGTTTACAAGGGCATGGGAATCAGCCCCAGCATTTT	CASSLQGHGNQPQHF
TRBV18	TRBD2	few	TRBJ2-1	TGTGCCAGCTCAGGAGGTGGACTAGCGGAAAATGAGCAGTTCTTC	CASSGGGLAENEQFF
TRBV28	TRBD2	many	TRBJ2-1	TGTGCCAGCAGTTTATGGACTAGCGGAGATCACAATGAGCAGTTCTTC	CASSLWTSGDHNEQFF
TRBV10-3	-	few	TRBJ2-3	TGTGCCATAAGGACATTACCGAACACAGATACGCAGTATTTT	CAIRTLPNTDTQYF
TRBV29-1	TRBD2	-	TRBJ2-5	TGCAGCGCGGACCAGCTAGCGGGGCAAGAGACCCAGTACTTC	CSADQLAGQETQYF
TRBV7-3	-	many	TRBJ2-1	TGTGCCAGCAGCTCGGGACCCGTCGGTGAGCAGTTCTTC	CASSSGPVGEQFF
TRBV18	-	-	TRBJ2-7	TGTGCCAGCTCACCACAGCAGTGGAAAGCCTACGAGCAGTACTTC	CASSPQQWKAYEQYF
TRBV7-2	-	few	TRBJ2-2	TGTGCCAGCAGCATTGGGCTCACCGGGGAGCTGTTTTTT	CASSIGLTGELFF
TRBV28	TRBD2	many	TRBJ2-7	TGTGCCAGCAGTCCCCTTGAGGTGGTAGCGGGAGTTTCCCACTTC	CASSPLEVVAGVSHF
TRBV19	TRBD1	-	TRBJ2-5	TGTGCCAGTACTCAAGGACAGGGCAAGGGGACCCAGTACTTC	CASTQGQGKGTQYF
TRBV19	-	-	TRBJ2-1	TGTGCCAGTACCCCTGGGTGGATTACAGTGAGCTCCTACAATGAGCAGTTCTTC	CASTPGWITVSSYNEQFF
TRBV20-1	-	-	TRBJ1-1	TGCAGTGATAGGGCCCAACCGAACACTGAAGCTTTCTTT	CSDRAQPNTEAFF
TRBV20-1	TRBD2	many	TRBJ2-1	TGCAGTGCTAGTAAACTAGCGGGCATGTTAAGAGAGCAGTTCTTC	CSASKLAGMLREQFF
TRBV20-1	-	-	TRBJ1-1	TGCACCCGCCGGCGCGTCTACGGTGAAGCTTTCTTT	CTRRRVYGEAFF
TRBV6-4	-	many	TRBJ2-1	TGTGCCAGCAGTGACCATCCGGTAAATGAGCAGTTCTTC	CASSDHPVNEQFF
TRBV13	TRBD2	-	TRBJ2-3	TGTGCCAGCAGTATAACTAGCGGGAGGGACGCAGATACGCAGTATTTT	CASSITSGRDADTQYF
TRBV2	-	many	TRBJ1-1	TGTGCCAGCAGTGAACTCGCGCAGGGACTCGACACTGAAGCTTTCTTT	CASSELAQGLDTEAFF
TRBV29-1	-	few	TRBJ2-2	TGCAGCGCCCGTCCGGCGAACACCGGGGAGCTGTTTTTT	CSARPANTGELFF
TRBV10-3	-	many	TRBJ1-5	TGTGCCACCAGTGACGTCAATCAGCCCCAGCATTTT	CATSDVNQPQHF
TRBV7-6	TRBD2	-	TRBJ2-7	TGTGCCAGCAGCTTAAGGGGGGATGGACCGGGACTAGCGGCGCTAACCTCCTACAATGAGCAGTACTTC	CASSLRGDGPGLAALTSYNEQYF
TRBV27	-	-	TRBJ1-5	TGTGCCAGCAGCACCGGTAGGAGAAATCAGCCCAAGCATTTT	CASSTGRRNQPKHF
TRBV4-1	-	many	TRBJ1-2	TGCGCCAGCAGCCAAAACAGCTATGGCTACACCTTC	CASSQNSYGYTF
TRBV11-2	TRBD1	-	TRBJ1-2	TGTGCCAGCAGCTTAGCCCTCGGGACAGAAGGAGGCTACACCTTC	CASSLALGTEGGYTF
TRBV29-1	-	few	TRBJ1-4	TGCAGCGTGGGAGAAACTAATGAAAAACTGTTTTTT	CSVGETNEKLFF
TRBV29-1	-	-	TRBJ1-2	TGCAGCGGGGGTTGGAATAACTATGGCTACACCTTC	CSGGWNNYGYTF
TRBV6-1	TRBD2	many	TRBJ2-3	TGTGCCAGCAGCGGACTAGCGGTACCCACAGATACGCAGTATTTT	CASSGLAVPTDTQYF
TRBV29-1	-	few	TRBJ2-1	TGCAGCGTTGAAGATCCCCGGACAGTCAAGTCCAATGAGCAGTTCTTC	CSVEDPRTVKSNEQFF
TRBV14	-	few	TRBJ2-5	TGTGCCAGCAGCCAAGACATGGGTGCCTCAGAGACCCAGTACTTC	CASSQDMGASETQYF
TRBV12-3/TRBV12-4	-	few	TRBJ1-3	TGTGCCAGCAGTCTAAAAAACACCATATATTTT	CASSLKNTIYF
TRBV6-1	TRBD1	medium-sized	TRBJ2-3	TGTGCCAGCAGGGGACAGACCTATACGCAGTATTTT	CASRGQTYTQYF
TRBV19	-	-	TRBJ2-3	TGTGCCAGTAGTATGGAGTGGGGCACAGATACGCAGTATTTT	CASSMEWGTDTQYF
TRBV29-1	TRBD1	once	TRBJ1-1	TGCAGCGTCGACAGGGCCCAGAGGAACACTGAAGCTTTCTTT	CSVDRAQRNTEAFF
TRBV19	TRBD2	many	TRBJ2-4	TGTGCCAGTAAAGAGCGAGCGGGAATCGGAAACATTCAGTACTTC	CASKERAGIGNIQYF
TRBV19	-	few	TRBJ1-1	TGTGCCAGTACCACTCGGGGGGAACGGGCTGAAGCTTTCTTT	CASTTRGERAEAFF